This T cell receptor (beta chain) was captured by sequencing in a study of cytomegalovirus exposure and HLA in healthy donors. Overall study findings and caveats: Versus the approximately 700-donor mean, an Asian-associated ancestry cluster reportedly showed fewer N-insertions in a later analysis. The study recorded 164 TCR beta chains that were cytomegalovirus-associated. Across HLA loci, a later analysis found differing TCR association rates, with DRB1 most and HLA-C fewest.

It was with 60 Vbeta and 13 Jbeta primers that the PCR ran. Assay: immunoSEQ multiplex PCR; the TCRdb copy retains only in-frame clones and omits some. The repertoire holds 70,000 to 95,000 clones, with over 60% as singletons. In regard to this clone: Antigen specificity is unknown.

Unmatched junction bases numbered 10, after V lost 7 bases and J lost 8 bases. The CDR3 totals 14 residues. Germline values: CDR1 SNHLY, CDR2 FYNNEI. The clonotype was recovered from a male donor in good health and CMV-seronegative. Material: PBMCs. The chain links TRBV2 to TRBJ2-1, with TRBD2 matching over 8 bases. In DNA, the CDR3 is TGTGCCAGCACCGGGACTAGAGGCTTGGATGAGCAGTTCTTC. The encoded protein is CASTGTRGLDEQFF. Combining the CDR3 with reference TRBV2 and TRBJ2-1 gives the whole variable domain EPEVTQTPSHQVTQMGQEVILRCVPISNHLYFYWYRQILGQKVEFLVSFYNNEISEKSEIFDDQFSVERPDGSNFTLKIRSTKLEDSAMYFCASTGTRGLDEQFFGPGTRLTVL.